This T cell receptor (beta chain) was sequenced for a study of T-cell memory formation after mild COVID-19. V lost 4 bases and J 3 bases, leaving 6 bases between the germline ends. CDR3 length: 11 amino acids. CDR1 is DFQATT and CDR2 is SNEGSKA in the germline V gene (reference sequence). TCRdb used MiXCR to reprocess the 5' RACE reads, holding one entry per CDR3 protein. The sample lists about 400,000 distinct CDR3 sequences, over 15% occurring once. The receptor was isolated from a young man who had mild COVID-19 (a few samples of this study predate the infection). Cell type and time point are not known. What was sequenced was PBMCs or a T cell subset sorted from them (not recorded which). This chain connects TRBV20-1 to TRBJ1-1; unclear D gene. The CDR3 DNA reads TGCAGTGCTAATCGGGACACTGAAGCTTTCTTT. Translated, it gives CSANRDTEAFF.